The TCR beta chain described here comes from a study of T-cell reconstitution after alpha-beta-depleted transplantation in children. Study-wide findings and caveats: Recipient T cells and thymic progenitors that survived were the source of the high TCRbeta diversity seen at day 60 in some patients. By one year post-transplant, T-cell counts and diversity largely arose from T cells that were newly produced. Reportedly, only several hundred clones from non-depleted graft cells drove alpha-beta T-cell counts at about two months.

This CDR3 has 14 residues. This clonotype has only a few counts. Its target is unknown. Unique molecular identifiers were built into the TCRbeta library. A single record per CDR3 protein comes from TCRdb applying MiXCR to the PCR reads. Here the sample spans tens of thousands of distinct CDR3 sequences, roughly 15% being singletons. Here the sequenced sample was PBMCs, mostly from graft donor cells, taken 180 days after TCRalphabeta/CD19-depleted stem cell transplant. The receptor's source is a male patient aged 2 to 10 who had a stem cell transplant for acute lymphoblastic leukemia, so the T cells may come from the graft donor. V usage is TRBV21-1 and J usage is TRBJ2-2; the D call in the table, TRBD2, was not verified against the DNA. TRBV21-1 is given as a pseudogene. The CDR3 protein is CASFRLAGTGELFF. The CDR3 nucleotides are TGTGCCAGCTTTAGGCTAGCGGGTACCGGGGAGCTGTTTTTT.